This T cell receptor (beta chain) was obtained from a study of identical twins. Overall study results and limits: Out-of-frame alpha sequences that twins shared showed excess low generation probability. Models predicted too little out-of-frame TCR alpha sharing in monozygotic twins. Abundant cord blood beta clonotypes carried fewer insertions; memory repertoires showed none.

This CDR3 is 16 amino acids long. V lost 5 bases to trimming and J lost 5 bases, with 19 bases between them. Germline loops: CDR1 MNHEY, CDR2 SVGEGT. TCRdb analysed the 5' RACE reads with MiXCR anew, one entry per CDR3 protein. The sample yields about 250,000 distinct CDR3 sequences, about 9% seen once. Worth noting for this clonotype: Its antigen is not known. This may be a read error: a much more frequent sequence differs by one nucleotide.

This same sample was also part of a study on yellow fever vaccine responses in identical twins. That report adds: Reportedly, twins' vaccine T cell responses looked partly convergent and partly personalized.

The source material was CD8+ T cells sorted from blood. The sequence derives from a woman in her late teens or twenties in good health. J is TRBJ2-1 and V is TRBV6-2 or TRBV6-3; D is possibly TRBD1 (6 bases). The CDR3 DNA reads as TGTGCCAGCAGTAAACTCTCAGGGGTCGGAGACAATGAGCAGTTCTTC. Encoded protein: CASSKLSGVGDNEQFF.